The sequence of this T cell receptor (beta chain) was determined in a study of T cell repertoires in cytomegalovirus infection. Broader study findings: HLA-C-restricted, CMV-specific TCR beta clonotypes were dominant ex vivo. Identification of carriers of CMV plus the relevant HLA was performed using cumulative public TCR beta family frequency.

TCRdb ran MiXCR on the reads and lists one entry per CDR3 protein. This table holds about 400,000 distinct CDR3 sequences, 34% found once. This clonotype was recorded only once. As yet, its antigen is unknown. The receptor was isolated from a human donor in good health (CMV status not recorded). Some clones in this sample may be carry-over from other donors' samples. This sample comprised cultured PBMCs, obtained from culture after CMV antigen stimulation.

In DNA, the CDR3 is TGTGCCATCAGAGCTACCCTAGCGGGAGTAGATACGCAGTATTTT. This encodes CAIRATLAGVDTQYF. The rearrangement links TRBV10-3 to TRBJ2-3; 10 bases line up with TRBD2. From germline, CDR1 is ENHRY and CDR2 SYGVKD. J was trimmed by 5 bases and V by 6 bases; bases with no gene match: 8. The CDR3 consists of 15 residues.